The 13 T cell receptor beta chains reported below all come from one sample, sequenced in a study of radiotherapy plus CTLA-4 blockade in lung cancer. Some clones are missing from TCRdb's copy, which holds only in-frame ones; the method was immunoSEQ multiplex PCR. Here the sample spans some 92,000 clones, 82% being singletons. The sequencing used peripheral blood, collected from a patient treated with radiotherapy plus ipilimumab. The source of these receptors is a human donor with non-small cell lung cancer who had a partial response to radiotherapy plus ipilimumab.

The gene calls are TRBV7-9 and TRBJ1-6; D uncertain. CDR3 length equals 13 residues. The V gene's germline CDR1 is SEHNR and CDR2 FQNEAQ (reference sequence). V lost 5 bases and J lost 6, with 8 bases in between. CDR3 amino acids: CASSLPGNSPLHF. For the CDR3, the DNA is TGTGCCAGCAGCCTGCCGGGTAATTCACCCCTCCACTTT.

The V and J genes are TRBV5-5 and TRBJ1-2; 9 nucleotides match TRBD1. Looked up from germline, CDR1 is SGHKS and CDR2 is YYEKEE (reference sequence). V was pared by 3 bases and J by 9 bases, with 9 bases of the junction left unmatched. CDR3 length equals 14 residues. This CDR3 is CASSSQGASYRYTF. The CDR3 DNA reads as TGTGCCAGCAGCTCACAGGGGGCCTCGTATCGCTACACCTTC.

CDR3 loop: CASSSGLAGAQETQYF. CDR3 in DNA: TGTGCCAGCAGCTCGGGACTAGCGGGGGCCCAAGAGACCCAGTACTTC. The chain links TRBV7-7 to TRBJ2-5; 14 bases align to TRBD2. Germline V lookup: CDR1 SSHAT, CDR2 FNYEAQ (reference sequence). The ends lost 4 bases at V and 1 base at J; junction bases unmatched: 2. The CDR3 extends over 16 amino acids.

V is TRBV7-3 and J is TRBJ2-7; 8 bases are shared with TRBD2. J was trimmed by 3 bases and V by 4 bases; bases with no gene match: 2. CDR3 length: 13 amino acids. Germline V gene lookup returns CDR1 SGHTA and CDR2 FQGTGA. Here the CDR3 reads CASSYLAGYEQYF. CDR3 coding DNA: TGTGCCAGCAGCTATCTAGCGGGCTACGAGCAGTACTTC.

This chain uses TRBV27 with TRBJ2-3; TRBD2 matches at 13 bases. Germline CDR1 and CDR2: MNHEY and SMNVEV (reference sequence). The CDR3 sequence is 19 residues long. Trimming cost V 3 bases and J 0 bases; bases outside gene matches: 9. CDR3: CASSFPTSGRITSTDTQYF. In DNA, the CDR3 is TGTGCCAGCAGTTTCCCGACTAGCGGGAGGATAACTAGCACAGATACGCAGTATTTT.

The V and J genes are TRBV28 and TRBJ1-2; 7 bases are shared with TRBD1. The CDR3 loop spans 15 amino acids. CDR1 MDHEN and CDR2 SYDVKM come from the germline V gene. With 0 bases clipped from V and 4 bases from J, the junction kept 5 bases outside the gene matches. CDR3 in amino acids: CASSLWTGTSYGYTF. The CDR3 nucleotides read TGTGCCAGCAGTTTATGGACAGGGACAAGCTATGGCTACACCTTC.

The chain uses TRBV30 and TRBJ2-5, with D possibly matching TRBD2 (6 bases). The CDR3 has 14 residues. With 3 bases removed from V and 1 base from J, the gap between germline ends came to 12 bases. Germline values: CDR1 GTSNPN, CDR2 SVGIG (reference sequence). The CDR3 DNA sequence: TGTGCCTGGAGGTGGACTACCTCCCAAGAGACCCAGTACTTC. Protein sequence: CAWRWTTSQETQYF.

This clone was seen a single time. DNA of the CDR3: TGTGCCAGCAGGGACAGGGGAGGCAATGAGCAGTTCTTC. This gives the protein CASRDRGGNEQFF. The chain is built from TRBV2 and TRBJ2-1; TRBD1 agrees at 9 bases. Germline lookup yields CDR1 SNHLY and CDR2 FYNNEI. The J segment lost 6 bases and the V segment lost 6 bases, leaving 3 bases of the junction unmatched. The CDR3 extends over 13 amino acids.

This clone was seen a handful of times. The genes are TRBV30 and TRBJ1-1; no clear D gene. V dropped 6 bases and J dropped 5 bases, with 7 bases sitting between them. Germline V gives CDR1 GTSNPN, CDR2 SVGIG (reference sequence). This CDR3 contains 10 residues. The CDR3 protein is CACYRTEAFF. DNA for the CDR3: TGTGCCTGCTACCGGACTGAAGCTTTCTTT.

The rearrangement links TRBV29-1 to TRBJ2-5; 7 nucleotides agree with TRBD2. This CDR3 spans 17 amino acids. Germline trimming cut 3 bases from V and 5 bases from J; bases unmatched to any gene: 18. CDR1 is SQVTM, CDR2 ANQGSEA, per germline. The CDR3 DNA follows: TGCAGCGTTGATAGCGCCGTTGGAGGGAGGGTCTTGGAGACCCAGTACTTC. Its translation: CSVDSAVGGRVLETQYF.

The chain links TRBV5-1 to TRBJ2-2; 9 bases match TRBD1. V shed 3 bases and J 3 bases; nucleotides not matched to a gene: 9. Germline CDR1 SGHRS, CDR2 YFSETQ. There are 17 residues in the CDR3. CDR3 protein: CASSSGTGLQDTGELFF. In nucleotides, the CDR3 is TGCGCCAGCAGCTCGGGGACAGGGCTCCAGGACACCGGGGAGCTGTTTTTT.

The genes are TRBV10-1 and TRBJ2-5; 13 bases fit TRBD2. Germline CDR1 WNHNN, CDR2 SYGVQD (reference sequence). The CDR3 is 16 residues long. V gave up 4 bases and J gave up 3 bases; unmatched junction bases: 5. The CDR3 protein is CASSVGLAGAEETQYF. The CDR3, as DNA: TGCGCCAGCAGTGTTGGACTAGCGGGAGCAGAAGAGACCCAGTACTTC.

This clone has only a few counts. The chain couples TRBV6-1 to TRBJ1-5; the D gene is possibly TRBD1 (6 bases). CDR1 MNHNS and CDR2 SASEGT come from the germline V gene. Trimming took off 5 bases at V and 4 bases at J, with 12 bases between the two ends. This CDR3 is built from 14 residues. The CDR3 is CASSTGPPNQPQHF. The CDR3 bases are TGTGCCAGCAGTACAGGGCCCCCTAATCAGCCCCAGCATTTT.